The T cell receptor beta chain described here comes from a study of control samples from healthy donors and cancer patients. TCRdb's copy holds only in-frame clones and misses some; the assay was immunoSEQ multiplex PCR. The table lists about 120,000 clones, about 90% of them singletons. J was trimmed by 10 bases and V by 5 bases; bases with no gene match: 13. Germline V gives CDR1 GTSNPN, CDR2 SVGIG (reference sequence). The CDR3 length is 15 residues. The receptor was derived from a woman aged 45-60 years in good health. The sample was blood. This sequence joins TRBV30 and TRBJ1-6; TRBD1 matches at 8 bases. CDR3 sequence (DNA): TGTGCCTGGTGCCGGGGACAGGCCACCGGGTCACCCCTCCACTTT. It codes for CAWCRGQATGSPLHF.